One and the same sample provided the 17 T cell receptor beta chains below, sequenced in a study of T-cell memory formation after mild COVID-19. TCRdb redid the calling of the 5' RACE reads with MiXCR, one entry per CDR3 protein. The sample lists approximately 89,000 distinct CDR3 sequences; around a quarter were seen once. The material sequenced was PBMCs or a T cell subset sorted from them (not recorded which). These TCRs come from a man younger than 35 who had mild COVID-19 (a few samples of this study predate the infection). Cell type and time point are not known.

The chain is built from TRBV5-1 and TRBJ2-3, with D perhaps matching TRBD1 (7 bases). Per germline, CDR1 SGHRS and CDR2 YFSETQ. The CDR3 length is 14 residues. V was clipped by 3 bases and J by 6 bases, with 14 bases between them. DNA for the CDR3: TGCGCCAGCAGCTCCTCCCCAGGGGGGGATACGCAGTATTTT. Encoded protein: CASSSSPGGDTQYF.

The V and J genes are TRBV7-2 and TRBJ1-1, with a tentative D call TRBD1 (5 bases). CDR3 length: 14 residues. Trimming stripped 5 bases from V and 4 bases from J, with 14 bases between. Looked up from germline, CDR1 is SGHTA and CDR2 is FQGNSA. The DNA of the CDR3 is TGTGCCAGCAGCCCGACGGGACCGATCACTGAAGCTTTCTTT. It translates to CASSPTGPITEAFF.

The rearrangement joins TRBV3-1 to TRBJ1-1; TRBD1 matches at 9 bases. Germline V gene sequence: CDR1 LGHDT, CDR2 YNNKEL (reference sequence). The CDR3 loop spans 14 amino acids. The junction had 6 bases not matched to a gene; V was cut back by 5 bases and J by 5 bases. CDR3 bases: TGTGCCAGCAGCGCGACAGGGGGTAAGACTGAAGCTTTCTTT. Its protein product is CASSATGGKTEAFF.

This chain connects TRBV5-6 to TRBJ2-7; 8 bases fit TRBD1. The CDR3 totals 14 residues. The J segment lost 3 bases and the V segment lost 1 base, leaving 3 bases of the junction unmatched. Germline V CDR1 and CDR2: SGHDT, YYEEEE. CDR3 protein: CASSLPGTGYEQYF. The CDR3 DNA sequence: TGTGCCAGCAGCTTGCCCGGGACAGGCTACGAGCAGTACTTC.

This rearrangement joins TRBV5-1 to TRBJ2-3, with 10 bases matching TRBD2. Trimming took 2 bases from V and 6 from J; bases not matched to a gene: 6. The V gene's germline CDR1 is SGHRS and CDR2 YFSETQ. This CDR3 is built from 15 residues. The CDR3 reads CASSFPSGGMDTQYF. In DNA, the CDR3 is TGCGCCAGCAGCTTTCCTAGCGGGGGTATGGATACGCAGTATTTT. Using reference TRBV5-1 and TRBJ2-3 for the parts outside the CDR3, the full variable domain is KAGVTQTPRYLIKTRGQQVTLSCSPISGHRSVSWYQQTPGQGLQFLFEYFSETQRNKGNFPGRFSGRQFSNSRSEMNVSTLELGDSALYLCASSFPSGGMDTQYFGPGTRLTVL.

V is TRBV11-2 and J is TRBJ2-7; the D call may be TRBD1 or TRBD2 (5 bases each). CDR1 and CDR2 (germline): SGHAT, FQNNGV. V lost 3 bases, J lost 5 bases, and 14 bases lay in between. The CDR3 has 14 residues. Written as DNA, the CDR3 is TGTGCCAGCAGCTTGGGACCCCGAGGGAACGAGCAGTACTTC. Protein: CASSLGPRGNEQYF.

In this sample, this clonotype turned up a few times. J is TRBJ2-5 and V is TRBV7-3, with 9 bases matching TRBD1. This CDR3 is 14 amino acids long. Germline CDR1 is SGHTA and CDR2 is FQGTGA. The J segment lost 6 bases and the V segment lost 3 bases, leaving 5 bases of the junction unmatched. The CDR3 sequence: CASSFTGGVKTQYF. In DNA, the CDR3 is TGTGCCAGCAGCTTCACAGGGGGCGTGAAGACCCAGTACTTC.

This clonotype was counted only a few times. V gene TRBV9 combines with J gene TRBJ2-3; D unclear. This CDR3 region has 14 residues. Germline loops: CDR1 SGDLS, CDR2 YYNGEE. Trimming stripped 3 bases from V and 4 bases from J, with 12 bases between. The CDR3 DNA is TGTGCCAGCAGCGGCCCCAGTCTAGCAGATACGCAGTATTTT. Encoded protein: CASSGPSLADTQYF.

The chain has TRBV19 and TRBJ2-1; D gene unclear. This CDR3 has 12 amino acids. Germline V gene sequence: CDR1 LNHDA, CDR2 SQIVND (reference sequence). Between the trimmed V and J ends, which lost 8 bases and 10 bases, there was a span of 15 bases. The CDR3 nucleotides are TGTGCCAGTGAGCATGTGGGCCGGGAGCAGTTCTTC. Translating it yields CASEHVGREQFF.

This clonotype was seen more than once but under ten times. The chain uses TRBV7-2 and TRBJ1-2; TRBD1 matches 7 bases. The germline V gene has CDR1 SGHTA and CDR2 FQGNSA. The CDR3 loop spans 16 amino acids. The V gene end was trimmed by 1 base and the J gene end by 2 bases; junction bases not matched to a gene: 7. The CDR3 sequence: CASSLVGQGGNYGYTF. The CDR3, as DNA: TGTGCCAGCAGCTTAGTCGGGCAGGGGGGGAACTATGGCTACACCTTC.

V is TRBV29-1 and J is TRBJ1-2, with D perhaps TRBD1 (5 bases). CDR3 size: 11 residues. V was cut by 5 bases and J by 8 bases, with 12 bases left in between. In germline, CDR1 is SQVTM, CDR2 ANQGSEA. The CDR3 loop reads CSVRGAGGYTF. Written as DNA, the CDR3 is TGCAGCGTTCGAGGGGCGGGAGGCTACACCTTC.

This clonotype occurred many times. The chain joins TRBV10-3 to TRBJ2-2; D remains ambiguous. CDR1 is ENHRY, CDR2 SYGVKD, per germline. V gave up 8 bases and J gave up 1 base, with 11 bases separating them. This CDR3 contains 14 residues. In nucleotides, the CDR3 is TGTGCCATCCCGATCGCAGGGAACACCGGGGAGCTGTTTTTT. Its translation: CAIPIAGNTGELFF.

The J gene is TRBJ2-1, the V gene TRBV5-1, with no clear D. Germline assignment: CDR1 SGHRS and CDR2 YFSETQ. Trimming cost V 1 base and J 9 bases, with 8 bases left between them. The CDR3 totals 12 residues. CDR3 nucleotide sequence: TGCGCCAGCAGCTTGTACGGTACTGAGCAGTTCTTC. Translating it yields CASSLYGTEQFF. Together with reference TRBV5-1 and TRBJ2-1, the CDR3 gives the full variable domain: KAGVTQTPRYLIKTRGQQVTLSCSPISGHRSVSWYQQTPGQGLQFLFEYFSETQRNKGNFPGRFSGRQFSNSRSEMNVSTLELGDSALYLCASSLYGTEQFFGPGTRLTVL.

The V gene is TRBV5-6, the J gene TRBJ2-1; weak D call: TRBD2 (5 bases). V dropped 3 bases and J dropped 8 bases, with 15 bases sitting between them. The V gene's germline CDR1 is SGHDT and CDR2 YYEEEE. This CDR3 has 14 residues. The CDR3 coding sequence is TGTGCCAGCAGCTCAGGACTCTCTCCCCATGAGCAGTTCTTC. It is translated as CASSSGLSPHEQFF.

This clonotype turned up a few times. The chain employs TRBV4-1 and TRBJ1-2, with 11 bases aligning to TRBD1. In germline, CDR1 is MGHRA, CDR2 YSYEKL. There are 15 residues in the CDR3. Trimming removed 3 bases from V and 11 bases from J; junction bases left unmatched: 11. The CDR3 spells CASSHPLGQGAGYTF. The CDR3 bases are TGCGCCAGCAGCCACCCTCTTGGACAGGGGGCAGGGTACACCTTC.

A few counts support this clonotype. This CDR3 reads CASSTGANVLTF. The CDR3 region has the DNA TGTGCCAGCAGTACTGGGGCCAACGTCCTGACTTTC. J is TRBJ2-6 and V is TRBV6-2 or TRBV6-3; the D is unclear. Trimming pared 5 bases from V and 2 bases from J, leaving 1 base between. CDR1 is MNHEY and CDR2 is SVGEGT in the germline V gene. CDR3 length: 12 residues.

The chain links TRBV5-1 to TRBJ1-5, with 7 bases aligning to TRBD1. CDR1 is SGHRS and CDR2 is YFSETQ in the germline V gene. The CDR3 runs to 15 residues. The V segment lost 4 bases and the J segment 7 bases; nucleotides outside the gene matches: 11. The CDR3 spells CASSRDRAFGQPQHF. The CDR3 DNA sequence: TGCGCCAGCAGCCGAGACAGGGCGTTTGGGCAGCCCCAGCATTTT. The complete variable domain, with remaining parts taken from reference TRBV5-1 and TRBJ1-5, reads KAGVTQTPRYLIKTRGQQVTLSCSPISGHRSVSWYQQTPGQGLQFLFEYFSETQRNKGNFPGRFSGRQFSNSRSEMNVSTLELGDSALYLCASSRDRAFGQPQHFGDGTRLSIL.